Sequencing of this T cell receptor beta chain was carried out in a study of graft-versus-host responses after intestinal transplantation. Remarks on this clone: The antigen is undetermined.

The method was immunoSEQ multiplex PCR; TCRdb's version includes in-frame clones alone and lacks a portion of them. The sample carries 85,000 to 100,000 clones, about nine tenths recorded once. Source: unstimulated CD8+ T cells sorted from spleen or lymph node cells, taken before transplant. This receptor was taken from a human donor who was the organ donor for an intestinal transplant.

CDR3: CASSYGQRNEQFF. CDR3 sequence (DNA): TGTGCCAGCAGTTACGGACAGAGAAATGAGCAGTTCTTC. The chain joins TRBV6-5 to TRBJ2-1, with D possibly TRBD1 on 6 matching bases. The CDR3 consists of 13 residues. The germline V gene has CDR1 MNHEY and CDR2 SVGAGI. Trimming pared 2 bases from V and 7 bases from J, leaving 9 bases between.